Listed below are T cell receptor beta chains from one sample, sequenced in a study of TIL therapy for anti-PD-1-resistant metastatic lung cancer. Assay: immunoSEQ multiplex PCR; the TCRdb copy retains only in-frame clones and omits some. This table holds roughly 60,000 clones, roughly 91% found once. The sample here was blood, taken at baseline. The source is a person aged 25-79 years with non-small cell lung cancer. The CDR3 runs from the conserved cysteine through the conserved F or W. Fields, in order: clone size, J gene, V gene, D gene, CDR3 DNA, CDR3 protein. A D gene is named only where the DNA matches it firmly. Size is omitted from some rows. Given values are once, few, many or a class for expanded clones.

once | TRBJ1-3 | TRBV3-1/TRBV3-2 | . | TGTGCCAGCAGCCTCAGGGTGGATGGAAACACCATATATTTT | CASSLRVDGNTIYF
. | TRBJ2-3 | TRBV5-4 | TRBD1 | TGTGCCAGCAGCTCGACAGGGGGCCTCCCCACAGATACGCAGTATTTT | CASSSTGGLPTDTQYF
. | TRBJ1-2 | TRBV27 | . | TGTGCCAGCAGTTTAGGAGGGGAAGGCTATGGCTACACCTTC | CASSLGGEGYGYTF
once | TRBJ1-2 | TRBV6-5 | TRBD1 | TGTGCCAGCACCCCAGGACAGGGGGTGGGTGGCTACACCTTC | CASTPGQGVGGYTF
. | TRBJ2-7 | TRBV3-1/TRBV3-2 | TRBD1 | TGTGCCAGCAGCACTTTCGCCGGGACAGCCACCTACGAGCAGTACTTC | CASSTFAGTATYEQYF
. | TRBJ1-2 | TRBV5-6 | TRBD1 | TGTGCCAGCAGCTTCCGCGGCGGGACAGCCTATGGCTACACCTTC | CASSFRGGTAYGYTF
. | TRBJ2-7 | TRBV27 | . | TGTGCCAGCACCGAGGAGGGGGGGGCTTCCTACGAGCAGTACTTC | CASTEEGGASYEQYF
. | TRBJ2-2 | TRBV5-1 | . | TGCGCCAGCAGCTCACCCTCCGGGTTCCACACCGGGGAGCTGTTTTTT | CASSSPSGFHTGELFF
. | TRBJ1-1 | TRBV11-2 | . | TGTGCCAGCACCTACAGGGAAGGCACTGAAGCTTTCTTT | CASTYREGTEAFF
. | TRBJ1-1 | TRBV14 | . | TGTGCCAGCAGCCGTCCGATATGTGCTTTCTTT | CASSRPICAFF
. | TRBJ1-1 | TRBV6-6 | . | TGTGCCAGCAGTTTCCGGACACAGATGAACACTGAAGCTTTCTTT | CASSFRTQMNTEAFF
. | TRBJ1-2 | TRBV5-1 | . | TGCGCCAGCAGCTTGACGGGCGGAGCTAACTATGGCTACACCTTC | CASSLTGGANYGYTF
. | TRBJ2-1 | TRBV9 | . | TGTGCCAGCAGCGTAGATCCCCGGGGAATTGAGCAGTTCTTC | CASSVDPRGIEQFF
. | TRBJ1-1 | TRBV27 | . | TGTGCCAGCAGTTTATTCGCAGGGATGAACACTGAAGCTTTCTTT | CASSLFAGMNTEAFF
. | TRBJ2-2 | TRBV24-1 | . | TGTGCCACCAGTGACCGCAGGGCGGGCACCGGGGAGCTGTTTTTT | CATSDRRAGTGELFF
. | TRBJ2-1 | TRBV11-2 | TRBD2 | TGTGCCAGCAGCTTATACCCGCTAGCGGGGGGCTCCTACAATGAGCAGTTCTTC | CASSLYPLAGGSYNEQFF
once | TRBJ2-5 | TRBV9 | . | TGTGCCAGCAGCGTAGTTAGCGAAGGGACCCAGTACTTC | CASSVVSEGTQYF
. | TRBJ1-5 | TRBV5-1 | . | TGCGCCAGCAGCTTGGACGGGGAACTTAATCAGCCCCAGCATTTT | CASSLDGELNQPQHF
. | TRBJ1-2 | TRBV5-1 | TRBD1 | TGCGCCAGCAGCTTCGGGGACAGGGAGGATGGCTACACCTTC | CASSFGDREDGYTF
. | TRBJ2-3 | TRBV9 | TRBD2 | TGTGCCAGCAGCCGGGGACTACCGGATACGCAGTATTTT | CASSRGLPDTQYF
. | TRBJ1-5 | TRBV28 | . | TGTGCCAGCAGTTTACGGGGTATAGATAGCAATCAGCCCCAGCATTTT | CASSLRGIDSNQPQHF
. | TRBJ1-6 | TRBV2 | . | TGTGCCAGCAGTGAGGACAGTTCCAATTCACCCCTCCACTTT | CASSEDSSNSPLHF
. | TRBJ1-6 | TRBV19 | . | TGTGCCAGTAGTATAGGGCGGATAACTGATACACCCCTCCACTTT | CASSIGRITDTPLHF
. | TRBJ2-3 | TRBV27 | TRBD2 | TGTGCCAGCAGTCTATATAGCGGGGCTAGCACAGATACGCAGTATTTT | CASSLYSGASTDTQYF
once | TRBJ2-4 | TRBV5-3 | . | TGTGCCAGAGGCTGGAATCTACAGACCAAAAACATTCAGTACTTC | CARGWNLQTKNIQYF
. | TRBJ1-1 | TRBV28 | . | TGTGCCAGCAGTTTGTTTGGAGAGAACACTGAAGCTTTCTTT | CASSLFGENTEAFF
. | TRBJ1-1 | TRBV6-5 | . | TGTGCCAGCAGTTACCGACAGGCCAAAAACACTGAAGCTTTCTTT | CASSYRQAKNTEAFF
. | TRBJ2-7 | TRBV5-1 | . | TGCGCCAGCAGCTTGGCTAGCCTAGCAAACGAGCAGTACTTC | CASSLASLANEQYF
. | TRBJ1-1 | TRBV24-1 | . | TGTGCCACCAGTGGGGATAGGGGAGGCAGCACTGAAGCTTTCTTT | CATSGDRGGSTEAFF
. | TRBJ2-3 | TRBV7-9 | . | TGTGCCAGCAGCCCGCTCGAAGGAGGCAGGACAGATACGCAGTATTTT | CASSPLEGGRTDTQYF
. | TRBJ1-2 | TRBV5-1 | . | TGCGCCAGCAGCTTGAACAGGGTGGTAGATGGCTACACCTTC | CASSLNRVVDGYTF
. | TRBJ1-1 | TRBV12-5 | . | TGTGCTAGTGGTTTGGGCCTGGGGGCCACTGAAGCTTTCTTT | CASGLGLGATEAFF
once | TRBJ2-6 | TRBV6-6 | . | TGTGCCAGCAGCCCTCTAGTCTCTGGGGCCAACGTCCTGACTTTC | CASSPLVSGANVLTF
once | TRBJ2-5 | TRBV10-2 | . | TGCGCCAGCAGACCTGGGGGCTCGGAGACCCAGTACTTC | CASRPGGSETQYF
. | TRBJ2-7 | TRBV6-5 | . | TGTGCCAGCAGTTACCGGCAGGGTTACGAGCAGTACTTC | CASSYRQGYEQYF
once | TRBJ2-3 | TRBV27 | . | TGTGCCAGCAGCTTAGCCCCGTGGAGCACAGATACGCAGTATTTT | CASSLAPWSTDTQYF
few | TRBJ1-2 | TRBV6-1 | . | TGTGCCAGCAGTGAATCGGGGACAACTAACTATGGCTACACCTTC | CASSESGTTNYGYTF
. | TRBJ1-2 | TRBV28 | . | TGTGCCAGCAGTTTATTGTCCCCGCCCCCCTATGGCTACACCTTC | CASSLLSPPPYGYTF
. | TRBJ2-2 | TRBV6-5 | . | TGTGCCACTGCCCGTACAAGCGGCGCCGGGGAGCTGTTTTTT | CATARTSGAGELFF
. | TRBJ2-3 | TRBV9 | TRBD1 | TGTGCCAGCAGCGGGTACAGGGGCTCTAGGGCAGGGGGTACAGATACGCAGTATTTT | CASSGYRGSRAGGTDTQYF
. | TRBJ2-1 | TRBV4-2 | TRBD2 | TGTGCCAGCAGCCAAGTGGCCCTAGCGGCCTCCTACAATGAGCAGTTCTTC | CASSQVALAASYNEQFF
. | TRBJ2-3 | TRBV11-2 | TRBD2 | TGTGCCAGCAACCCCCCGGGAGGTACGCAGTATTTT | CASNPPGGTQYF
. | TRBJ2-7 | TRBV7-2 | . | TGTGCCAGCAGCTTCCACATCCTTGGCACCGCCTACGAGCAGTACTTC | CASSFHILGTAYEQYF
. | TRBJ2-1 | TRBV5-1 | . | TGCGCCAGCAGCTTGGGGGTCTCCGGAGCCTATAATGAGCAGTTCTTC | CASSLGVSGAYNEQFF
. | TRBJ2-5 | TRBV28 | . | TGTGCCAGCAGTTTAATATCTGCAGGTGATACTTTTCAAGAGACCCAGTACTTC | CASSLISAGDTFQETQYF
. | TRBJ1-1 | TRBV6-5 | TRBD1 | TGTGCCAGCACACAGGGGTTGAACACTGAAGCTTTCTTT | CASTQGLNTEAFF
once | TRBJ2-1 | TRBV7-2 | . | TGTGCCAGCAGCTTGGCCTACAATGAGCAGTTCTTC | CASSLAYNEQFF
. | TRBJ2-7 | TRBV30 | TRBD1 | TGTGCCTGGAAGAGGGACAGGGCCCCTCGGGACGAGCAGTACTTC | CAWKRDRAPRDEQYF
. | TRBJ2-3 | TRBV28 | . | TGTGCCAGCAGTTTTCTAGATACGCAGTATTTT | CASSFLDTQYF
. | TRBJ1-1 | TRBV7-9 | . | TGTGCCAGCAGTAGAGAGTGGAGAACTGAAGCTTTCTTT | CASSREWRTEAFF
. | TRBJ1-2 | TRBV30 | . | TGTGCCTGGAGTTTCTCTCCGGGCGGCTATGGCTACACCTTC | CAWSFSPGGYGYTF
. | TRBJ1-6 | TRBV27 | . | TGTGCCAGCCGGGACACTCCCTCGGCCCTCCACTTT | CASRDTPSALHF
. | TRBJ2-5 | TRBV28 | . | TGTGCCAGCAGTGGGGCGCGACTGTCAGGGGAGACCCAGTACTTC | CASSGARLSGETQYF
few | TRBJ2-3 | TRBV5-1 | TRBD2 | TGCGCCAGCAGCGGAGGGTTAGCGGGGGGAGCTAGCACAGATACGCAGTATTTT | CASSGGLAGGASTDTQYF
. | TRBJ1-4 | TRBV5-5 | . | TGTGCCAGCAGCTTAGAGTCCGGCGGCGAAAAACTGTTTTTT | CASSLESGGEKLFF
once | TRBJ2-1 | TRBV18 | TRBD2 | TGTGCCAGCTCACGGCGGACTAGAGCCATTCTTGAGCAGTTCTTC | CASSRRTRAILEQFF
. | TRBJ2-7 | TRBV6-2/TRBV6-3 | TRBD2 | TGTGCCAGCAGCCTGGGACTAGCGGGAGCCTTCGGGTACGAGCAGTACTTC | CASSLGLAGAFGYEQYF
. | TRBJ1-2 | TRBV29-1 | TRBD1 | TGCAGCGTTGAGGGACAGGAGACTAACTATGGCTACACCTTC | CSVEGQETNYGYTF
. | TRBJ1-3 | TRBV2 | . | TGTGCCAGCAGTTGGGGCTGGACGGCGCTAGGGAACACCATATATTTT | CASSWGWTALGNTIYF